The entry below gives a single T cell receptor (beta chain) sequence along with its context. The PCR contained 60 Vbeta and 13 Jbeta primers. Clones were read by immunoSEQ multiplex PCR, and TCRdb kept only the in-frame ones, dropping some. The repertoire holds some 190,000 clones, with about 77% as singletons. Looked up from germline, CDR1 is SQVTM and CDR2 is ANQGSEA. V was clipped by 6 bases and J by 0 bases, with 12 bases between them. The length of the CDR3 is 14 residues. The data derive from a study of cytomegalovirus exposure and HLA in healthy donors. Sequencing input: PBMCs. J is TRBJ2-1 and V is TRBV29-1, with D uncertain. This clonotype was sampled from a man between 25 and 39 years old in good health and CMV-seropositive. The CDR3: CSVTTPLSYNEQFF. The CDR3 DNA is TGCAGCGTAACTACCCCCCTCTCCTACAATGAGCAGTTCTTC.